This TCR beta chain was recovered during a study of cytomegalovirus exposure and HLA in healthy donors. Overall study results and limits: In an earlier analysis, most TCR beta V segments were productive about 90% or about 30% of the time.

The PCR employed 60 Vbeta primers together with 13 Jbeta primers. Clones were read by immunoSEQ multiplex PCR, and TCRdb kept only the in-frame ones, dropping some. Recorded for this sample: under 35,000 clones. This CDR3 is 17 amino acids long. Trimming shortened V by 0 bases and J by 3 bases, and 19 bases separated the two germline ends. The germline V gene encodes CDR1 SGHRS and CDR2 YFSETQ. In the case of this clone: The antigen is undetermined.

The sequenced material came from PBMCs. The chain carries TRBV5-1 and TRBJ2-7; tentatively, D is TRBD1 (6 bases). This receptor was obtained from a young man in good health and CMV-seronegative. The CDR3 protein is CASSLGGHRNQYYEQYF. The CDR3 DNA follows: TGCGCCAGCAGCTTGGGGGGACACAGAAACCAATACTACGAGCAGTACTTC.